One and the same sample provided the 18 T cell receptor beta chains below, sequenced in a study of cytomegalovirus exposure and HLA in healthy donors. PCR employed 60 Vbeta and 13 Jbeta primers. The data were produced by immunoSEQ multiplex PCR, yet TCRdb's version contains in-frame clones alone and is incomplete. This table has around 200,000 clones, roughly 80% appearing once. Sequenced material: PBMCs. The origin of the receptors is a man aged 35 to 55 in good health and CMV-seropositive.

V and J are TRBV30 and TRBJ2-1; 13 bases line up with TRBD2. The CDR3 sequence is 13 residues long. Germline CDR1 reads GTSNPN; CDR2 reads SVGIG (reference sequence). V lost 8 bases and J lost 7; bases outside the gene matches: 5. In DNA, the CDR3 is TGTGCCCGCGGACTAGCGGGGGTTAATGAGCAGTTCTTC. Protein: CARGLAGVNEQFF.

The chain joins TRBV4-3 to TRBJ2-3; D might be TRBD1 (6 bases). Deletions cut 0 bases from V and 4 bases from J, with 11 bases between. This CDR3 spans 15 amino acids. Germline lookup yields CDR1 LGHNA and CDR2 YSLEER. CDR3 DNA sequence: TGCGCCAGCAGCCAAGATGGGCAGGGGCCAGATACGCAGTATTTT. Amino acid sequence: CASSQDGQGPDTQYF.

This clone has only one observation. The CDR3 DNA reads as TGTGCCAGCAGCCCGCCACAGGGGTCCCCCTACGAGCAGTACTTC. Translated: CASSPPQGSPYEQYF. V gene TRBV21-1 combines with J gene TRBJ2-7; whether TRBD1, the table's D call, matches the DNA was not checked. TRBV21-1 is a pseudogene. This CDR3 is 15 amino acids long.

About this clone itself: Other DNA sequences of this sample code for an identical CDR3. The gene calls are TRBV2 and TRBJ2-5; D might be TRBD1 (5 bases). Germline lookup yields CDR1 SNHLY and CDR2 FYNNEI. V lost 6 bases to trimming and J lost 1 base, with 12 bases between them. The CDR3 has 14 amino acids. The CDR3 bases are TGTGCCAGCAGGACAGTACTATTCCAAGAGACCCAGTACTTC. Translating gives CASRTVLFQETQYF.

This chain connects TRBV7-2 to TRBJ2-7; D ambiguous. In germline, CDR1 is SGHTA, CDR2 FQGNSA. The CDR3 is 14 amino acids. Trimming removed 6 bases at V and 5 bases at J, with 17 bases between. CDR3 sequence (DNA): TGTGCCAGCAGTTTTTTTCCCCCCGTTCACGAGCAGTACTTC. This translates into CASSFFPPVHEQYF.

The J gene is TRBJ1-4, the V gene TRBV6-5, with TRBD1 identical over 10 bases. V was clipped by 5 bases and J by 8 bases; unmatched bases: 5. This CDR3 contains 14 residues. Germline CDR1 reads MNHEY; CDR2 reads SVGAGI. The chain's CDR3 is CASSKDRGLEKLFF. The CDR3 coding sequence is TGTGCCAGCAGTAAAGACAGGGGGCTCGAAAAACTGTTTTTT.

The chain has TRBV6-6 and TRBJ1-4; no clear D. There are 13 residues in the CDR3. The V gene's germline CDR1 is MNHNY and CDR2 SVGAGI (reference sequence). V shed 7 bases and J shed 5 bases, with 11 bases lying between them. This chain's CDR3 is CASKWQLNEKLFF. The CDR3 nucleotides read TGTGCCAGCAAATGGCAGTTAAATGAAAAACTGTTTTTT.

The CDR3 DNA reads TGTGCCAGCAGTTTGGGAGCGGGTTTTACCTACAATGAGCAGTTCTTC. As protein: CASSLGAGFTYNEQFF. The chain joins TRBV28 to TRBJ2-1, with D possibly TRBD2 on 6 matching bases. The length of the CDR3 is 16 residues. The V gene's germline CDR1 is MDHEN and CDR2 SYDVKM. The V gene lost 3 bases and the J gene lost 2 bases, with 14 bases spanning the gap.

This chain uses TRBV2 with TRBJ2-3, with 9 nucleotides matching TRBD1. The junction had 7 bases not matched to a gene; V was cut back by 5 bases and J by 4 bases. The CDR3 contains 15 residues. Per the germline V gene, CDR1 is SNHLY and CDR2 is FYNNEI. CDR3 bases: TGTGCCAGCAGTCCCGGGACAGGGTTTGCAGATACGCAGTATTTT. Translation gives CASSPGTGFADTQYF.

The chain recombines TRBV5-1 with TRBJ2-1, with D possibly matching TRBD2 (5 bases). This CDR3 contains 15 residues. V dropped 2 bases and J dropped 0 bases, with 9 bases sitting between them. Germline V gives CDR1 SGHRS, CDR2 YFSETQ. DNA for the CDR3: TGCGCCAGCAGCTTAAACGGGGTCTCCTACAATGAGCAGTTCTTC. Its protein product is CASSLNGVSYNEQFF.

This chain links TRBV7-3 with TRBJ2-3; 10 positions match TRBD2. CDR1 and CDR2 from the germline V gene are SGHTA and FQGTGA. V trimming: 5 bases; J trimming: 5 bases; junction bases outside the gene matches: 7. This CDR3 spans 15 amino acids. The CDR3 spells CASSASGGALDTQYF. DNA for the CDR3: TGTGCCAGCAGCGCCAGCGGGGGGGCCCTAGATACGCAGTATTTT.

The V gene is TRBV5-5, the J gene TRBJ1-4; no definite D call. Germline V gene sequence: CDR1 SGHKS, CDR2 YYEKEE (reference sequence). The germline V and J ends were trimmed by 4 bases and 8 bases, with 21 bases remaining between them. The CDR3 has 16 residues. DNA of the CDR3: TGTGCCAGCAGCCACGATGACCGGAGGAAGAGGGAAAAACTGTTTTTT. Translated, it gives CASSHDDRRKREKLFF.

The V call is TRBV14, the J call TRBJ1-2, with D maybe TRBD1 (6 bases). V shed 3 bases and J shed 4 bases, with 12 bases lying between them. The CDR3 has 14 residues. Per germline, CDR1 SGHDN and CDR2 FVKESK. CDR3 loop: CASSQNREGYGYTF. The CDR3 nucleotides are TGTGCCAGCAGCCAGAACAGGGAGGGCTATGGCTACACCTTC.

This clone was detected a few times. The chain has TRBV7-2 and TRBJ2-5; 8 bases agree with TRBD2. V was clipped by 3 bases and J by 2 bases; unmatched bases: 8. The CDR3 totals 16 residues. CDR1 is SGHTA, CDR2 FQGNSA, per germline. The CDR3 spells CASSLGGLAGQETQYF. DNA of the CDR3: TGTGCCAGCAGCTTGGGGGGCTTAGCGGGGCAAGAGACCCAGTACTTC.

In the case of this clone: An end of the junction differs from the germline gene, which may be a read error. The J gene is TRBJ2-3, the V gene TRBV5-4; D might be TRBD1 (6 bases). The length of the CDR3 is 16 residues. Germline V gene lookup returns CDR1 SGHNT and CDR2 YYREEE (reference sequence). CDR3 DNA sequence: TGTGCCAGCAGCCCGCCAGGGGCCGCACGCACGGATACGCAGTATTTT. The encoded protein is CASSPPGAARTDTQYF.

V usage is TRBV19 and J usage is TRBJ2-7; 7 bases align to TRBD1. Germline V gene data show CDR1 as LNHDA and CDR2 as SQIVND (reference sequence). V lost 3 bases, J lost 2 bases, and 10 bases stayed unmatched. The CDR3 contains 16 residues. In DNA form, the CDR3 reads TGTGCCAGTAGTATCTTGGTTGGGCAGGGGGCCTACGAGCAGTACTTC. Translated: CASSILVGQGAYEQYF.

This rearrangement joins TRBV6-5 to TRBJ2-5; D gene uncertain. The J call is doubtful: the DNA matches TRBJ2-7 better. The CDR3 is 13 residues long. In germline, CDR1 is MNHEY, CDR2 SVGAGI. CDR3 nucleotides: TGTGCCAGCAGTTACGGTCCCTCCTACGAGCAGTACTTC. It yields the protein CASSYGPSYEQYF.

In its sample, this clone was seen a few times. V is TRBV30 and J is TRBJ1-1; TRBD1 aligns across 7 bases. Germline CDR1 is GTSNPN and CDR2 is SVGIG (reference sequence). The trim removed 7 bases at V and 2 bases at J, leaving 4 bases unmatched. There are 12 residues in the CDR3. CDR3 region: CALTGINTEAFF. The CDR3 DNA sequence: TGTGCCTTGACAGGGATTAACACTGAAGCTTTCTTT.